A single sample is the source of the 15 T cell receptor beta chains below, sequenced in a study of T cell repertoires in cytomegalovirus infection. MiXCR was run by TCRdb on the reads, yielding one entry per CDR3 protein. The data contain about 310,000 distinct CDR3 sequences, 15% to 20% of them singletons. Source material: PBMCs. The receptors were sampled from a human donor in good health (CMV status not recorded). Some clones in this sample may be carry-over from other donors' samples.

In this sample, this clonotype turned up many times. The chain is built from TRBV7-9 and TRBJ2-5; D is ambiguous. Germline loops: CDR1 SEHNR, CDR2 FQNEAQ (reference sequence). CDR3 size: 13 residues. V was shortened by 1 base and J by 2 bases, with 5 bases between the two germline ends. The CDR3 sequence: CASSLEPQETQYF. The CDR3 nucleotides are TGTGCCAGCAGCTTAGAGCCGCAAGAGACCCAGTACTTC.

The chain combines TRBV28 with TRBJ1-4; TRBD1 aligns across 7 bases. Per germline, CDR1 MDHEN and CDR2 SYDVKM. The CDR3 has 14 residues. The V and J ends lost 5 bases and 8 bases, in that order; junction bases with no gene match: 8. In nucleotides, the CDR3 is TGTGCCAGCAGTCGACAGGGAAGGAGGGAAAAACTGTTTTTT. Translating it yields CASSRQGRREKLFF.

Of note for this clonotype: A junction end diverges from the germline sequence, so it may reflect a read error. The rearrangement joins TRBV2 to TRBJ1-1, with D possibly being TRBD1 (6 bases). CDR1 and CDR2 (germline): SNHLY, FYNNEI. The CDR3 contains 20 residues. The chain's CDR3 is CAAISFIPSTVGQGSTEAFF. The CDR3 nucleotides read TGCGCCGCAATATCGTTCATCCCCTCGACGGTGGGCCAGGGGAGCACTGAAGCTTTCTTT.

This clonotype was found a few times. J is TRBJ1-6 and V is TRBV27; 9 positions match TRBD1. Germline CDR1 and CDR2: MNHEY and SMNVEV (reference sequence). The junction had 5 bases not matched to a gene; V was cut back by 4 bases and J by 7 bases. CDR3 length: 15 residues. CDR3 in amino acids: CASSSAGTGNSPLHF. DNA for the CDR3: TGTGCCAGCAGTTCTGCCGGGACAGGGAATTCACCCCTCCACTTT.

The J gene is TRBJ2-7, the V gene TRBV28; no definite D call. The ends were cut back, 7 bases at V and 6 bases at J, with 19 bases in the middle. The CDR3 runs 14 residues. Germline-derived CDR1 and CDR2 are MDHEN and SYDVKM. CDR3 bases: TGTGCCAGCATCGTCGCAGGCCAGTTCGGCGAGCAGTACTTC. Protein: CASIVAGQFGEQYF.

V usage is TRBV28 and J usage is TRBJ2-7; 10 bases are a match to TRBD1. The CDR3 spans 14 residues. Germline V CDR1 and CDR2: MDHEN, SYDVKM. V lost 2 bases to trimming and J lost 4 bases; unmatched junction nucleotides: 2. The CDR3 protein is CASSLDRGLYEQYF. CDR3 nucleotides: TGTGCCAGCAGTTTAGACAGGGGGCTATACGAGCAGTACTTC.

This chain uses TRBV20-1 with TRBJ1-1; TRBD1 matches at 7 bases. The CDR3 runs to 13 residues. Germline CDR1 is DFQATT and CDR2 is SNEGSKA (reference sequence). V gave up 7 bases and J gave up 1 base; unmatched junction bases: 6. DNA of the CDR3: TGCAGTGTCCGACAGGGCACGAACACTGAAGCTTTCTTT. It codes for CSVRQGTNTEAFF.

This clonotype showed up just a few times. J is TRBJ2-5 and V is TRBV20-1; no definite D call. The V and J ends lost 0 bases and 4 bases respectively, with 6 bases between them. Germline loops: CDR1 DFQATT, CDR2 SNEGSKA (reference sequence). CDR3 length: 12 amino acids. This chain's CDR3 is CSARDLRETQYF. CDR3 DNA: TGCAGTGCTAGAGATCTCCGAGAGACCCAGTACTTC.

This clonotype appeared a few times. This chain uses TRBV4-2 with TRBJ2-7; 7 positions agree with TRBD1. The J segment lost 5 bases and the V segment lost 1 base, leaving 11 bases of the junction unmatched. The germline V gene encodes CDR1 LGHNA and CDR2 YNFKEQ. CDR3 length: 16 residues. The CDR3 nucleotides are TGTGCCAGCAGCCAAGCCCGAGGCAGGGGGACAGACGAGCAGTACTTC. It encodes CASSQARGRGTDEQYF.

This chain links TRBV2 with TRBJ2-7; no clear D gene. This CDR3 region has 12 residues. V lost 4 bases, J lost 3 bases, and 7 bases lay in between. Germline V gives CDR1 SNHLY, CDR2 FYNNEI. The CDR3: CASSVTNYEQYF. The CDR3 DNA is TGTGCCAGCAGTGTAACTAACTACGAGCAGTACTTC.

This clonotype was observed many times. The chain couples TRBV12-3 or TRBV12-4 to TRBJ1-6; perhaps TRBD1 as D (6 bases). The CDR3 has 15 residues. V was clipped by 2 bases and J by 5 bases, with 10 bases between them. As DNA, the CDR3 is TGTGCCAGCAGTTTAAGAACAGGGCATAATTCACCCCTCCACTTT. Its translation: CASSLRTGHNSPLHF.

J is TRBJ2-7 and V is TRBV11-1, with 7 nucleotides matching TRBD1. The ends lost 1 base at V and 4 bases at J; junction bases unmatched: 7. The CDR3 sequence is 15 residues long. Looked up from germline, CDR1 is SGHAT and CDR2 is FQDESV (reference sequence). The chain's CDR3 is CASSLGTGTAYEQYF. The CDR3 DNA reads TGTGCCAGCAGCTTAGGGACGGGGACAGCTTACGAGCAGTACTTC.

This clonotype was seen a handful of times. This chain links TRBV7-9 with TRBJ2-2; possible D gene TRBD1, 5 bases. Trimming cost V 2 bases and J 3 bases, with 13 bases left between them. There are 16 residues in the CDR3. Looked up from germline, CDR1 is SEHNR and CDR2 is FQNEAQ (reference sequence). This chain's CDR3 is CASSLQGIADTGELFF. The CDR3 DNA follows: TGTGCCAGCAGCTTACAGGGTATCGCGGACACCGGGGAGCTGTTTTTT.

This clonotype has just a few counts. The J gene is TRBJ1-2, the V gene TRBV29-1; no firm D call. CDR1 is SQVTM and CDR2 is ANQGSEA in the germline V gene. The CDR3 has 11 residues. Trimming removed 4 bases from V and 2 bases from J, with 5 bases in between. CDR3 sequence: CSVGQNYGYTF. Written as DNA, the CDR3 is TGCAGCGTTGGGCAGAACTATGGCTACACCTTC.

This clonotype has at least ten counts. J is TRBJ1-5 and V is TRBV27; D is ambiguous. V dropped 7 bases and J dropped 3 bases, with 13 bases sitting between them. The V gene's germline CDR1 is MNHEY and CDR2 SMNVEV (reference sequence). This CDR3 has 14 residues. As DNA, the CDR3 is TGTGCCAGCACCCTGGGAGTAGACAATCAGCCCCAGCATTTT. Its protein product is CASTLGVDNQPQHF.